These T cell receptor beta chains were read from a single sample in a study of T-cell memory formation after mild COVID-19. TCRdb fed the 5' RACE reads into MiXCR, producing one record per CDR3 protein. The data contain about 470,000 distinct CDR3 sequences, around 25% of them singletons. The sequencing sample was made of PBMCs or a T cell subset sorted from them (not recorded which). These receptors were obtained from an adult woman who had mild COVID-19 (a few samples of this study predate the infection). Cell type and time point are not known. Each CDR3 is given with its conserved first and last residue. A D gene is named only where the DNA matches it firmly. The listing skips clone size in some rows; elsewhere it reads once, few, many or a size class.

TRBV6-2/TRBV6-3	NA	TRBJ2-1	few	CASSYSTIYNEQFF	TGTGCCAGCAGTTACTCGACGATCTACAATGAGCAGTTCTTC
TRBV20-1	NA	TRBJ2-7	NA	CSASFPGARYEQYF	TGCAGTGCTAGTTTTCCGGGGGCGCGGTACGAGCAGTACTTC
TRBV4-1	NA	TRBJ2-7	few	CASSPDRTTYEQYF	TGCGCCAGCAGCCCCGACAGGACAACCTACGAGCAGTACTTC
TRBV9	NA	TRBJ2-1	few	CASSAREGGSSYNEQFF	TGTGCCAGCAGCGCACGGGAAGGGGGAAGCTCCTACAATGAGCAGTTCTTC
TRBV7-2	TRBD2	TRBJ2-7	NA	CASSPSGGLSYEQYF	TGTGCCAGCAGTCCCAGCGGGGGGCTCTCCTACGAGCAGTACTTC
TRBV29-1	TRBD1	TRBJ2-5	NA	CSVEGDRDEETQYF	TGCAGCGTTGAAGGGGACAGGGATGAGGAGACCCAGTACTTC
TRBV6-2/TRBV6-3	TRBD1	TRBJ1-5	few	CASSYKPGQGVNQPQHF	TGTGCCAGCAGTTACAAACCGGGACAGGGGGTCAATCAGCCCCAGCATTTT
TRBV9	NA	TRBJ2-7	NA	CASSPGHFSYEQYF	TGTGCCAGCAGCCCGGGACACTTCTCCTACGAGCAGTACTTC
TRBV18	NA	TRBJ1-1	NA	CASSRAGLEAFF	TGTGCCAGCTCACGGGCGGGACTGGAAGCTTTCTTT
TRBV1	NA	TRBJ2-4	NA	CTSSQDPVSAYF	TGCACCAGCAGCCAAGATCCCGTTTCGGCGTACTTC
TRBV28	NA	TRBJ2-2	few	CASSLRRGHTGELFF	TGTGCCAGCAGTCTGCGAAGGGGACACACCGGGGAGCTGTTTTTT
TRBV7-8	TRBD1	TRBJ1-4	NA	CASATGGSNEKLFF	TGTGCCAGCGCAACAGGGGGGAGTAATGAAAAACTGTTTTTT
TRBV7-9	NA	TRBJ2-3	NA	CASSPEGTQYF	TGTGCCAGCAGCCCCGAGGGTACGCAGTATTTT
TRBV10-3	NA	TRBJ2-1	once	CAISELSALTSSYNEQFF	TGTGCCATCAGTGAGTTATCTGCCCTAACAAGCTCCTACAATGAGCAGTTCTTC
TRBV18	NA	TRBJ1-3	NA	CASSPGPGSGNTIYF	TGTGCCAGCTCACCGGGACCGGGCTCTGGAAACACCATATATTTT
TRBV30	NA	TRBJ2-7	few	CAWRFGSYEQYF	TGTGCCTGGAGGTTCGGTTCCTACGAGCAGTACTTC
TRBV12-3/TRBV12-4	NA	TRBJ1-3	many	CAVRRVPGNTIYF	TGTGCTGTAAGGAGGGTACCTGGAAACACCATATATTTT
TRBV6-5	NA	TRBJ2-7	NA	CASRYGASSYEQYF	TGTGCCAGCAGGTATGGGGCCAGCTCCTACGAGCAGTACTTC
TRBV6-6	NA	TRBJ2-5	many	CASSYSGGQETQYF	TGTGCCAGCAGTTACTCTGGAGGACAAGAGACCCAGTACTTC
TRBV5-4	TRBD1	TRBJ1-1	few	CASSLRQGYTEAFF	TGTGCCAGCAGCCTACGACAGGGTTACACTGAAGCTTTCTTT
TRBV7-9	NA	TRBJ2-3	NA	CASSRHSTDTQYF	TGTGCCAGCAGCCGCCACAGCACAGATACGCAGTATTTT
TRBV12-3/TRBV12-4	NA	TRBJ2-3	NA	CASSTGPKIRDFTDTQYF	TGTGCCAGCAGTACCGGACCTAAAATCCGGGATTTCACAGATACGCAGTATTTT
TRBV29-1	TRBD1	TRBJ1-5	NA	CSVLTGGSNQPQHF	TGCAGCGTCCTGACAGGGGGTAGCAATCAGCCCCAGCATTTT
TRBV20-1	TRBD1	TRBJ2-3	NA	CSAREYRGFTDTQYF	TGCAGTGCTAGAGAATACAGGGGTTTCACAGATACGCAGTATTTT
TRBV5-1	NA	TRBJ2-5	many	CASSFDRNKETQYF	TGCGCCAGCAGCTTCGACAGGAACAAAGAGACCCAGTACTTC
TRBV6-6	TRBD2	TRBJ2-3	many	CASSPLLASTDTQYF	TGTGCCAGCAGTCCCCTACTAGCGAGTACAGATACGCAGTATTTT
TRBV6-1	TRBD2	TRBJ2-1	NA	CASSEALAGGPNEQFF	TGTGCCAGCAGTGAAGCGTTAGCGGGGGGACCCAATGAGCAGTTCTTC
TRBV20-1	NA	TRBJ2-3	few	CSASYPATDTQYF	TGCAGTGCTAGTTATCCGGCTACAGATACGCAGTATTTT
TRBV3-1	NA	TRBJ1-1	few	CASSQDLVRDGDTEAFF	TGTGCCAGCAGCCAAGATCTGGTCAGGGACGGGGACACTGAAGCTTTCTTT
TRBV20-1	NA	TRBJ1-2	few	CSANDGNYGYTF	TGCAGTGCTAACGACGGAAACTATGGCTACACCTTC
TRBV15	NA	TRBJ2-1	NA	CATSRGGGPWNEQFF	TGTGCCACCAGCAGAGGAGGGGGGCCTTGGAATGAGCAGTTCTTC
TRBV15	TRBD1	TRBJ2-1	NA	CATKGTGPSSYNEQFF	TGTGCCACCAAGGGGACAGGGCCCAGCTCCTACAATGAGCAGTTCTTC
TRBV3-1	TRBD1	TRBJ1-1	NA	CASSQDRGQVNTEAFF	TGTGCCAGCAGCCAAGATAGGGGACAGGTTAACACTGAAGCTTTCTTT
TRBV18	NA	TRBJ1-4	NA	CASSPLDLLGEKLFF	TGTGCCAGCTCACCCCTGGACCTGTTAGGGGAAAAACTGTTTTTT
TRBV5-1	TRBD2	TRBJ2-5	few	CASSLGAGGFLQETQYF	TGCGCCAGCAGCTTGGGAGCGGGGGGGTTCCTTCAAGAGACCCAGTACTTC